A selection of T cell receptor beta chains follows, all from one sample in a study of control samples from healthy donors and cancer patients. TCRdb keeps only in-frame clones here, not all; method: immunoSEQ multiplex PCR. The sample gives more than 150,000 clones, approximately 90% of which show up once; 0.68% is in the top ten. The sequencing sample was made of blood. All receptors come from a woman aged 25 to 45 in good health. Each CDR3 is given with its conserved first and last residue. Each record gives: D gene, clone size, V gene, J gene, CDR3 protein, CDR3 DNA. D genes are given only for firm matches. Rows give clone size only sometimes, using once, few, many, or a class for an expanded clone.

D gene: -; clone size: -; V gene: TRBV9; J gene: TRBJ1-4; CDR3 protein: CASSGVRGEKLFF; CDR3 DNA: TGTGCCAGCAGCGGTGTAAGGGGTGAAAAACTGTTTTTT
D gene: TRBD2; clone size: -; V gene: TRBV18; J gene: TRBJ2-7; CDR3 protein: CASSPGLAGAYEQYF; CDR3 DNA: TGTGCCAGCTCACCCGGGCTAGCGGGGGCCTACGAGCAGTACTTC
D gene: -; clone size: -; V gene: TRBV19; J gene: TRBJ2-2; CDR3 protein: CASSMGRGYTGELFF; CDR3 DNA: TGTGCCAGTAGTATGGGTAGGGGGTACACCGGGGAGCTGTTTTTT
D gene: -; clone size: -; V gene: TRBV10-3; J gene: TRBJ2-1; CDR3 protein: CAISELLESIYEQFF; CDR3 DNA: TGTGCCATCAGTGAGCTACTAGAATCCATCTATGAGCAGTTCTTC
D gene: TRBD2; clone size: -; V gene: TRBV5-4; J gene: TRBJ2-3; CDR3 protein: CASSAGLAGATDTQYF; CDR3 DNA: TGTGCCAGCAGCGCCGGACTAGCGGGAGCCACAGATACGCAGTATTTT
D gene: TRBD1; clone size: -; V gene: TRBV4-1; J gene: TRBJ2-4; CDR3 protein: CASSHPPGTAKNIQYF; CDR3 DNA: TGCGCCAGCAGCCACCCTCCCGGGACAGCAAAAAACATTCAGTACTTC
D gene: TRBD2; clone size: -; V gene: TRBV9; J gene: TRBJ2-5; CDR3 protein: CASSVTGTSGRNPMEETQYF; CDR3 DNA: TGTGCCAGCAGCGTAACCGGGACTAGCGGGAGGAATCCAATGGAAGAGACCCAGTACTTC
D gene: -; clone size: once; V gene: TRBV7-3; J gene: TRBJ1-1; CDR3 protein: CASSAHPNTEAFF; CDR3 DNA: TGTGCCAGCAGCGCCCACCCGAACACTGAAGCTTTCTTT
D gene: TRBD1; clone size: -; V gene: TRBV18; J gene: TRBJ2-5; CDR3 protein: CASSPIGAQGEIQQETQYF; CDR3 DNA: TGTGCCAGCTCACCTATAGGAGCGCAGGGGGAAATACAACAAGAGACCCAGTACTTC
D gene: TRBD2; clone size: -; V gene: TRBV3-1/TRBV3-2; J gene: TRBJ2-3; CDR3 protein: CASETSGRPRDTQYF; CDR3 DNA: TGTGCCAGTGAGACTAGCGGGAGGCCCAGGGATACGCAGTATTTT
D gene: -; clone size: -; V gene: TRBV4-1; J gene: TRBJ2-7; CDR3 protein: CASSQRSGVSYEQYF; CDR3 DNA: TGCGCCAGCAGCCAAAGGTCGGGCGTCTCCTACGAGCAGTACTTC
D gene: TRBD1; clone size: -; V gene: TRBV27; J gene: TRBJ1-2; CDR3 protein: CASRTLTGTFYGYTF; CDR3 DNA: TGTGCCAGCAGGACTTTGACAGGGACCTTCTATGGCTACACCTTC
D gene: -; clone size: -; V gene: TRBV5-1; J gene: TRBJ2-1; CDR3 protein: CASSLLIGAQSYNEQFF; CDR3 DNA: TGCGCCAGCAGCTTGCTTATAGGGGCCCAATCCTACAATGAGCAGTTCTTC
D gene: -; clone size: -; V gene: TRBV24-1; J gene: TRBJ2-1; CDR3 protein: CATSDPTSRPDNEQFF; CDR3 DNA: TGTGCCACCAGTGACCCTACTAGCAGACCCGACAATGAGCAGTTCTTC
D gene: -; clone size: -; V gene: TRBV7-9; J gene: TRBJ2-1; CDR3 protein: CASSLPQRGEQFF; CDR3 DNA: TGTGCCAGCAGCTTACCCCAAAGGGGCGAGCAGTTCTTC
D gene: TRBD2; clone size: few; V gene: TRBV6-4; J gene: TRBJ2-3; CDR3 protein: CASSVAGGTDTQYF; CDR3 DNA: TGTGCCAGCAGCGTAGCGGGAGGAACAGATACGCAGTATTTT
D gene: TRBD2; clone size: -; V gene: TRBV24-1; J gene: TRBJ2-1; CDR3 protein: CATAGLAGYNEQFF; CDR3 DNA: TGTGCCACCGCAGGACTAGCGGGATACAATGAGCAGTTCTTC
D gene: -; clone size: -; V gene: TRBV6-5; J gene: TRBJ2-1; CDR3 protein: CASRQYDNEQFF; CDR3 DNA: TGTGCCAGCAGGCAGTACGACAATGAGCAGTTCTTC
D gene: TRBD1; clone size: -; V gene: TRBV6-2/TRBV6-3; J gene: TRBJ1-6; CDR3 protein: CASSYRGRANSPLHF; CDR3 DNA: TGTGCCAGCAGTTACAGGGGGCGCGCTAATTCACCCCTCCACTTT
D gene: TRBD1; clone size: -; V gene: TRBV29-1; J gene: TRBJ2-1; CDR3 protein: CSVPNIGQGADEQFF; CDR3 DNA: TGCAGCGTGCCGAACATCGGACAGGGGGCCGATGAGCAGTTCTTC
D gene: -; clone size: -; V gene: TRBV7-2; J gene: TRBJ2-4; CDR3 protein: CASSLEKALREPKNIQYF; CDR3 DNA: TGTGCCAGCAGCTTAGAGAAGGCCCTCCGGGAACCCAAAAACATTCAGTACTTC
D gene: TRBD2; clone size: -; V gene: TRBV5-1; J gene: TRBJ2-3; CDR3 protein: CASSLSSGRADTQYF; CDR3 DNA: TGCGCCAGCAGCTTATCCAGCGGGAGGGCAGATACGCAGTATTTT
D gene: -; clone size: few; V gene: TRBV19; J gene: TRBJ1-4; CDR3 protein: CASKGGPPNEKLFF; CDR3 DNA: TGTGCCAGTAAAGGAGGACCCCCTAATGAAAAACTGTTTTTT
D gene: -; clone size: -; V gene: TRBV7-2; J gene: TRBJ2-5; CDR3 protein: CASSLALGRVHQETQYF; CDR3 DNA: TGTGCCAGCAGCTTAGCGCTTGGGCGGGTTCACCAAGAGACCCAGTACTTC
D gene: -; clone size: -; V gene: TRBV11-3; J gene: TRBJ1-1; CDR3 protein: CASSLQVNTEAFF; CDR3 DNA: TGTGCCAGCAGCTTACAGGTGAACACTGAAGCTTTCTTT
D gene: -; clone size: -; V gene: TRBV15; J gene: TRBJ2-1; CDR3 protein: CATSRDRYNEQFF; CDR3 DNA: TGTGCCACCAGCAGAGATCGGTACAATGAGCAGTTCTTC
D gene: -; clone size: -; V gene: TRBV6-5; J gene: TRBJ2-5; CDR3 protein: CASSYSFGIRGETQYF; CDR3 DNA: TGTGCCAGCAGTTACTCGTTCGGGATTAGGGGGGAGACCCAGTACTTC
D gene: -; clone size: few; V gene: TRBV5-6; J gene: TRBJ1-3; CDR3 protein: CASSWGSGSGNTIYF; CDR3 DNA: TGTGCCAGCAGCTGGGGGTCAGGCTCTGGAAACACCATATATTTT
D gene: -; clone size: -; V gene: TRBV7-6; J gene: TRBJ1-3; CDR3 protein: CASSLGTGASPGNTIYF; CDR3 DNA: TGTGCCAGCAGCTTGGGTACAGGCGCCTCACCTGGAAACACCATATATTTT
D gene: -; clone size: -; V gene: TRBV19; J gene: TRBJ2-7; CDR3 protein: CASSPAGQDYEQYF; CDR3 DNA: TGTGCCAGTAGTCCAGCTGGCCAGGACTACGAGCAGTACTTC
D gene: TRBD2; clone size: -; V gene: TRBV18; J gene: TRBJ2-3; CDR3 protein: CASTGLAITDTQYF; CDR3 DNA: TGTGCCAGCACAGGACTAGCGATCACAGATACGCAGTATTTT
D gene: TRBD1; clone size: few; V gene: TRBV6-6; J gene: TRBJ1-1; CDR3 protein: CASSPGQGTEAFF; CDR3 DNA: TGTGCCAGCAGTCCGGGACAGGGGACTGAAGCTTTCTTT
D gene: -; clone size: -; V gene: TRBV25-1; J gene: TRBJ1-1; CDR3 protein: CASSGSGSTEAFF; CDR3 DNA: TGTGCCAGCAGTGGATCTGGCAGCACTGAAGCTTTCTTT
D gene: -; clone size: -; V gene: TRBV19; J gene: TRBJ2-1; CDR3 protein: CASSIGGDSPYNEQFF; CDR3 DNA: TGTGCCAGTAGTATAGGGGGGGACAGCCCCTACAATGAGCAGTTCTTC
D gene: -; clone size: -; V gene: TRBV7-3; J gene: TRBJ1-1; CDR3 protein: CASSLMPGLNTEAFF; CDR3 DNA: TGTGCCAGCAGCTTAATGCCAGGACTGAACACTGAAGCTTTCTTT
D gene: -; clone size: -; V gene: TRBV28; J gene: TRBJ1-5; CDR3 protein: CASSFGLIGQPQHF; CDR3 DNA: TGTGCCAGCAGTTTCGGCCTAATTGGTCAGCCCCAGCATTTT
D gene: TRBD1; clone size: -; V gene: TRBV6-5; J gene: TRBJ1-4; CDR3 protein: CASSLTGSVNEKLFF; CDR3 DNA: TGTGCCAGCAGTTTGACAGGGTCAGTTAATGAAAAACTGTTTTTT
D gene: -; clone size: -; V gene: TRBV2; J gene: TRBJ1-1; CDR3 protein: CASSEVTSTEAFF; CDR3 DNA: TGTGCCAGCAGTGAGGTTACCAGCACTGAAGCTTTCTTT
D gene: TRBD2; clone size: -; V gene: TRBV6-5; J gene: TRBJ2-1; CDR3 protein: CASSYSGAGSFEQFF; CDR3 DNA: TGTGCCAGCAGTTACTCGGGAGCGGGAAGCTTCGAGCAGTTCTTC
D gene: -; clone size: -; V gene: TRBV18; J gene: TRBJ2-2; CDR3 protein: CASSPPRTGELFF; CDR3 DNA: TGTGCCAGCTCACCACCCCGGACCGGGGAGCTGTTTTTT
D gene: -; clone size: once; V gene: TRBV4-1; J gene: TRBJ2-4; CDR3 protein: CASSQVGRADIQYF; CDR3 DNA: TGCGCCAGCAGCCAAGTGGGGCGGGCGGACATTCAGTACTTC
D gene: TRBD1; clone size: -; V gene: TRBV28; J gene: TRBJ1-1; CDR3 protein: CASIGTGRTEAFF; CDR3 DNA: TGTGCCAGCATAGGGACAGGGAGGACTGAAGCTTTCTTT
D gene: -; clone size: -; V gene: TRBV7-2; J gene: TRBJ1-4; CDR3 protein: CASSLRAATEKLFF; CDR3 DNA: TGTGCCAGCAGCTTACGGGCCGCGACGGAAAAACTGTTTTTT
D gene: TRBD1; clone size: -; V gene: TRBV10-3; J gene: TRBJ1-2; CDR3 protein: CAITPDRDRGYTF; CDR3 DNA: TGTGCCATCACCCCGGACAGGGATAGGGGCTACACCTTC
D gene: TRBD2; clone size: -; V gene: TRBV4-3; J gene: TRBJ2-1; CDR3 protein: CASSQDGASGNEQFF; CDR3 DNA: TGCGCCAGCAGCCAAGACGGGGCTAGCGGCAATGAGCAGTTCTTC
D gene: TRBD1; clone size: -; V gene: TRBV5-1; J gene: TRBJ2-3; CDR3 protein: CASSSTGKGTDTQYF; CDR3 DNA: TGCGCCAGCAGCTCGACAGGGAAGGGGACAGATACGCAGTATTTT
D gene: -; clone size: -; V gene: TRBV29-1; J gene: TRBJ2-7; CDR3 protein: CSVEGGTSYEQYF; CDR3 DNA: TGCAGCGTTGAAGGGGGCACTAGTTACGAGCAGTACTTC
D gene: -; clone size: -; V gene: TRBV19; J gene: TRBJ1-6; CDR3 protein: CASSLGGNSPLHF; CDR3 DNA: TGTGCCAGTAGTTTGGGGGGGAATTCACCCCTCCACTTT